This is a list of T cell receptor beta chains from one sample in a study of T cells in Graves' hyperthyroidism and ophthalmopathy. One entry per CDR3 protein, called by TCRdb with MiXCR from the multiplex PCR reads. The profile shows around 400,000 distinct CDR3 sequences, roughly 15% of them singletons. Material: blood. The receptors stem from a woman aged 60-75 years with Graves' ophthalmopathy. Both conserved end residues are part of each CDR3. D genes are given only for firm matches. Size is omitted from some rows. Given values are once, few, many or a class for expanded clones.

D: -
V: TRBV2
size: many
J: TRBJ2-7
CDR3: CASSEGAAYEQYF
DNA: TGTGCCAGCAGTGAGGGTGCAGCCTACGAGCAGTACTTC

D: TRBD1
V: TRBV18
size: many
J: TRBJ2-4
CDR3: CASSPGQGIGIQYF
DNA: TGTGCCAGCTCACCTGGACAGGGGATTGGCATTCAGTACTTC

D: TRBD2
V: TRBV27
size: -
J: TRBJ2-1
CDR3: CASSRILTSGALSNEQFF
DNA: TGTGCCAGCAGCCGAATTCTAACTAGCGGGGCTTTATCGAATGAGCAGTTCTTC

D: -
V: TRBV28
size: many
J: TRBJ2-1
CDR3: CASSLRSLGYNEQFF
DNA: TGTGCCAGCAGTTTACGGTCTCTAGGTTACAATGAGCAGTTCTTC

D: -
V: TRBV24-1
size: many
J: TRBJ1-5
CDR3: CATSEGTQPQHF
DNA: TGTGCCACCAGTGAAGGAACTCAGCCCCAGCATTTT

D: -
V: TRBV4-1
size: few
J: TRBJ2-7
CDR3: CASSQEIGIPDEQYF
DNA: TGCGCCAGCAGCCAAGAGATTGGCATCCCCGACGAGCAGTACTTC

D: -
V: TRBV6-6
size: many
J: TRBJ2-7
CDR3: CASSYSSGNSNEQYF
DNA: TGTGCCAGCAGTTACTCTTCAGGGAATAGTAACGAGCAGTACTTC

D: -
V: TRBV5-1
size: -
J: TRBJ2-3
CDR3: CASSLDSTGTDTQYF
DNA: TGCGCCAGCAGCTTGGACAGTACTGGCACAGATACGCAGTATTTT

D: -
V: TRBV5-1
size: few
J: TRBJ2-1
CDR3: CASSLAVRVIGEQFF
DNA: TGCGCCAGCAGCTTGGCGGTACGGGTCATAGGAGAGCAGTTCTTC

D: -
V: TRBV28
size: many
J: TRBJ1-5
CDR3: CASTTTGSSNQPQHF
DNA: TGTGCCAGCACCACAACGGGCAGTAGCAATCAGCCCCAGCATTTT

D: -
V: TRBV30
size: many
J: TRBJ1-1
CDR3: CAWSTGTVNTEAFF
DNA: TGTGCCTGGAGTACCGGGACGGTGAACACTGAAGCTTTCTTT

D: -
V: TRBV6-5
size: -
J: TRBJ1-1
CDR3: CASSYWGRAQLSEAFF
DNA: TGTGCCAGCAGTTACTGGGGGCGGGCGCAGCTCTCTGAAGCTTTCTTT

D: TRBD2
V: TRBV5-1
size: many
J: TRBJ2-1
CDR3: CASSVGLAGLSNNEQFF
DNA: TGCGCCAGCAGCGTGGGACTAGCGGGGCTATCAAACAATGAGCAGTTCTTC

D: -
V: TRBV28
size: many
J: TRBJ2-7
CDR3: CASSLAPQGRGEQYF
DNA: TGTGCCAGCAGTCTCGCCCCCCAGGGGCGGGGGGAGCAGTACTTC

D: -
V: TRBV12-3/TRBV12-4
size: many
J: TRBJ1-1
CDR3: CASSPPPAAPNTEAFF
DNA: TGTGCCAGCAGTCCTCCCCCGGCGGCCCCAAACACTGAAGCTTTCTTT

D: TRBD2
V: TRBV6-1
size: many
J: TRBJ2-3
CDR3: CASSSLGMGLAGPDTQYF
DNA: TGTGCCAGCAGTTCCCTCGGAATGGGACTAGCGGGACCAGATACGCAGTATTTT

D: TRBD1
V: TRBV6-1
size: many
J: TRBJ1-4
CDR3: CASRSQGASEKLFF
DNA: TGTGCCAGCAGGTCCCAGGGGGCAAGCGAAAAACTGTTTTTT

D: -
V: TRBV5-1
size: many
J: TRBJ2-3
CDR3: CASSPAVVPDTQYF
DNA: TGCGCCAGCAGCCCTGCTGTAGTCCCAGATACGCAGTATTTT

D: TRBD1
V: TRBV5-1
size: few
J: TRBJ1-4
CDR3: CASSPVNTGGGEKLFF
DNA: TGCGCCAGCAGCCCAGTAAACACAGGGGGAGGTGAAAAACTGTTTTTT

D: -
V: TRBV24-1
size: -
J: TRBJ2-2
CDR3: CATSELGVGKNTGELFF
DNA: TGTGCCACCAGTGAGCTGGGGGTCGGGAAAAACACCGGGGAGCTGTTTTTT

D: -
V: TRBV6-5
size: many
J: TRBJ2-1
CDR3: CASSYADSVEQFF
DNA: TGTGCCAGCAGTTACGCGGACAGTGTGGAGCAGTTCTTC

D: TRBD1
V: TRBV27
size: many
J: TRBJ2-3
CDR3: CATRDRDTDTQYF
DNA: TGTGCCACCCGGGACAGGGACACAGATACGCAGTATTTT